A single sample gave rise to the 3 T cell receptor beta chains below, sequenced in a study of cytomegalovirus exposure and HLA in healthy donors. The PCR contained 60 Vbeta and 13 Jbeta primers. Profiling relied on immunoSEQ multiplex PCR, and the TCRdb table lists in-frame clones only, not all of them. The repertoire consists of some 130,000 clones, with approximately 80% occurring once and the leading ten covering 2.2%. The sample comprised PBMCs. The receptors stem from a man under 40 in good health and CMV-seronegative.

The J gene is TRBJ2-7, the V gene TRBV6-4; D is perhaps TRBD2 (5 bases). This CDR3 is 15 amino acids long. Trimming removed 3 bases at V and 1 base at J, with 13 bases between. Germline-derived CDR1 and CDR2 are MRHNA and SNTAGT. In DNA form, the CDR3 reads TGTGCCAGCAGTGAGAGGGCGGACCCTTCCTACGAGCAGTACTTC. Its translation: CASSERADPSYEQYF.

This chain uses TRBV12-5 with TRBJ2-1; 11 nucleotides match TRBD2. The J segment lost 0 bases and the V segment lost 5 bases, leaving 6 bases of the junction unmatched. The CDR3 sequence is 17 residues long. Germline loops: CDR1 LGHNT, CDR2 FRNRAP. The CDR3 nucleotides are TGTGCTAGTGGTCTTACCGGGACTAGCGGCTCCTACAATGAGCAGTTCTTC. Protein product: CASGLTGTSGSYNEQFF.

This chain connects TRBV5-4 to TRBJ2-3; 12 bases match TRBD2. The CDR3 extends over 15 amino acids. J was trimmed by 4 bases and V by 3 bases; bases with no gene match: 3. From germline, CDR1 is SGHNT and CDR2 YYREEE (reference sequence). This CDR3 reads CASSSTSGSSDTQYF. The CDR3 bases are TGTGCCAGCAGCTCGACTAGCGGGAGTTCAGATACGCAGTATTTT.